This TCR beta chain was sequenced during a study of T cell changes during pregnancy in multiple sclerosis (dated by TCRdb to about 2019). Notes on the research overall: In women with multiple sclerosis, the researchers looked at how the T cell repertoire shifted as pregnancy progressed.

To prepare the library, the immunoSEQ multiplex PCR assay was applied. Entries here come from immuneACCESS through TCRdb and include only in-frame sequences with V and J called. Some clones fail to appear in such tables; in the studies checked, an unresolved V gene covers under half of the shortfall, and the cause of the remainder is unknown. Recorded for this sample are some 64,000 clones; around 92% of them occurred a single time. The ten biggest clones cover less than 2.5% of the sample. Taken from cysteine to phenylalanine, the CDR3 has 15 residues. Kept here is only the CDR3 DNA, which spans 45 bases and is read in frame from base 1. CDR1 and CDR2 were assigned from the germline V gene (reference sequence) as PRHDT and FYEKMQ. Germline trimming: 3 bases from V, 2 bases from J; junction bases outside gene matches: 7. Of note for this clone: Its antigen is not yet known. The input lacks base qualities; no much larger clone sits a single base away.

This clonotype was sampled from a female donor with multiple sclerosis, enrolled in a pregnancy study. The source material was peripheral blood, sampled in the first trimester of pregnancy. The rearrangement joined TRBV13 to TRBJ2-7; TRBD2 aligns with 7 central bases. Read as DNA, the sequence is TGTGCCAGCAGCTTTCCCAGCGGGGCGGCCTACGAGCAGTACTTC. Its product reads: CASSFPSGAAYEQYF.